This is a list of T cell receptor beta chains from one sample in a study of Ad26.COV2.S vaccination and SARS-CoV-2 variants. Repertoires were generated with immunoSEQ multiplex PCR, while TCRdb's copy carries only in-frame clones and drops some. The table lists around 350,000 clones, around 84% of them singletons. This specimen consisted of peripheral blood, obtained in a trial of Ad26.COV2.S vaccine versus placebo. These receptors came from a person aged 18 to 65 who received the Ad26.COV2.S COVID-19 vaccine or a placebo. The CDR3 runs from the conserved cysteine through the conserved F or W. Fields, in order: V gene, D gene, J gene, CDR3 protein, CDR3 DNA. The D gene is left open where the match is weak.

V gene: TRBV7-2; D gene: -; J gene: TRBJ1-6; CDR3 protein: CASSSEGGQISPLHF; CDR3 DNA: TGTGCCAGCAGCTCGGAAGGTGGACAAATTTCACCCCTCCACTTT
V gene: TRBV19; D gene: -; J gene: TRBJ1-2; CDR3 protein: CASSRGDTNYGYTF; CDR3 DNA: TGTGCCAGTAGTCGGGGGGATACTAACTATGGCTACACCTTC
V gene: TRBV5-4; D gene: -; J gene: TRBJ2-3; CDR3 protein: CASSLVGPRSTDTQYF; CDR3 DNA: TGTGCCAGCAGCTTAGTTGGGCCCCGTAGCACAGATACGCAGTATTTT
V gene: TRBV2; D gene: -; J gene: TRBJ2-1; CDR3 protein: CASRKTGNNEQFF; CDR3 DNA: TGTGCCAGCAGGAAGACAGGAAACAATGAGCAGTTCTTC
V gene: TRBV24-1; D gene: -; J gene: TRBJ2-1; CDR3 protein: CATSDRASAHNEQFF; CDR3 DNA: TGTGCCACCAGTGATAGAGCCAGCGCGCACAATGAGCAGTTCTTC
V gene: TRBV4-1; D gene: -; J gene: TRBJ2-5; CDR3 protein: CASSQGRLGEETQYF; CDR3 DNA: TGCGCCAGCAGCCAGGGGCGCCTGGGGGAGGAGACCCAGTACTTC
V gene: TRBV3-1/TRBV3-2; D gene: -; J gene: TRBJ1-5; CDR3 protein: CASSQEDGLNQPQHF; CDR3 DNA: TGTGCCAGCAGCCAAGAAGACGGACTCAATCAGCCCCAGCATTTT
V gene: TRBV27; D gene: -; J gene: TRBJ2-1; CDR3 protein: CASSFWGRRLSGTYYNEQFF; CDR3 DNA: TGTGCCAGCAGTTTTTGGGGGAGGAGGCTTTCAGGGACCTACTACAATGAGCAGTTCTTC
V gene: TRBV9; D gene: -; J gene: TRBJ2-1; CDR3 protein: CASSRTERNEQFF; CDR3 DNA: TGTGCCAGCAGCCGGACAGAACGCAATGAGCAGTTCTTC
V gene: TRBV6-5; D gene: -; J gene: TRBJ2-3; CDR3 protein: CASSYFGSLGDTQYF; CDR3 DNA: TGTGCCAGCAGTTACTTCGGGAGTTTGGGAGATACGCAGTATTTT
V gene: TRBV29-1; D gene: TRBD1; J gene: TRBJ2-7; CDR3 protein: CSALNGQGGYEQYF; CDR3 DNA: TGCAGTGCCCTCAATGGACAGGGGGGTTACGAGCAGTACTTC